The 15 T cell receptor beta chains below all came from one sample that was sequenced in a study of blood T cell repertoires in COVID-19. Sequencing used immunoSEQ multiplex PCR; TCRdb keeps in-frame clones, though not all of them. The sample lists 120,000 to 150,000 clones; 85% to 90% were seen once. Sequencing input: peripheral blood. Receptor source: a man aged 18 to 30 with COVID-19, enrolled during active disease.

The V gene is TRBV19, the J gene TRBJ2-7, with 8 bases that match TRBD2. The CDR3 loop spans 17 amino acids. The V gene end was trimmed by 4 bases and the J gene end by 0 bases; junction bases not matched to a gene: 11. Germline V CDR1 and CDR2: LNHDA, SQIVND (reference sequence). CDR3 residues: CASSKSLAGALSYEQYF. CDR3 DNA: TGTGCCAGTAGTAAGTCGCTAGCGGGTGCACTCTCCTACGAGCAGTACTTC.

The gene calls are TRBV12-3 or TRBV12-4 and TRBJ2-2; the D is unclear. The CDR3 consists of 12 residues. Trimming cost V 3 bases and J 9 bases, with 8 bases left between them. The CDR3: CASSFGQWELFF. The CDR3 region has the DNA TGTGCCAGCAGTTTTGGGCAGTGGGAGCTGTTTTTT.

This chain uses TRBV5-4 with TRBJ2-5, with 8 bases aligning to TRBD2. This CDR3 region has 15 residues. V was pared by 3 bases and J by 4 bases, with 8 bases of the junction left unmatched. Germline lookup yields CDR1 SGHNT and CDR2 YYREEE (reference sequence). The CDR3 nucleotides are TGTGCCAGCAGCTCGCCGGGACTAGTGGGAGAGACCCAGTACTTC. Amino acids: CASSSPGLVGETQYF.

This clone was detected once. This chain connects TRBV30 to TRBJ1-2; TRBD1 agrees at 7 bases. The CDR3 totals 15 residues. Trimming cost V 7 bases and J 2 bases; bases outside gene matches: 13. From germline, CDR1 is GTSNPN and CDR2 SVGIG (reference sequence). In nucleotides, the CDR3 is TGTGCCTCTTACGGCAGGGGGAGCCTCAACTATGGCTACACCTTC. Translated: CASYGRGSLNYGYTF. The full variable domain, with the rest looked up from reference TRBV30 and TRBJ1-2, is SQTIHQWPATLVQPVGSPLSLECTVEGTSNPNLYWYRQAAGRGLQLLFYSVGIGQISSEVPQNLSASRPQDRQFILSSKKLLLSDSGFYLCASYGRGSLNYGYTFGSGTRLTVV.

The gene calls are TRBV13 and TRBJ2-1; 12 bases are shared with TRBD2. The germline V gene encodes CDR1 PRHDT and CDR2 FYEKMQ (reference sequence). After removal of 5 bases from V and 7 bases from J, the junction contained 9 bases not matched to a gene. The CDR3 sequence is 16 residues long. The CDR3 DNA sequence: TGTGCCAGCAGCAACAGACTAGCGGGAGTTAAGAATGAGCAGTTCTTC. This gives the protein CASSNRLAGVKNEQFF.

This clone occurred a few times. The V gene is TRBV18, the J gene TRBJ2-2, with D possibly TRBD1 on 5 matching bases. Trimming pared 2 bases from V and 2 bases from J, leaving 18 bases between. The CDR3 totals 18 residues. Germline CDR1 KGHSH, CDR2 LQKENI. The CDR3 region has the DNA TGTGCCAGCTCACCATTGGCCTCGGCCAGGGAAAACACCGGGGAGCTGTTTTTT. Amino acid sequence: CASSPLASARENTGELFF.

The chain uses TRBV4-1 and TRBJ2-1, with 10 positions matching TRBD2. There are 15 residues in the CDR3. Losses at the gene ends were 8 bases for V and 4 bases for J; bases not matched to a gene: 8. Germline CDR1 reads MGHRA; CDR2 reads YSYEKL. This CDR3 is CASGPGGLAYNEQFF. CDR3 sequence (DNA): TGCGCCAGCGGTCCAGGGGGACTAGCGTACAATGAGCAGTTCTTC.

The rearrangement joins TRBV24-1 to TRBJ1-5, with TRBD1 matching over 7 bases. The CDR3 length is 17 residues. J lost 1 base, V lost 3 bases, and 8 bases had no gene match. Looked up from germline, CDR1 is KGHDR and CDR2 is SFDVKD. The CDR3 DNA reads as TGTGCCACCAGTGATCGAGGAAAACAGGGGAGCAATCAGCCCCAGCATTTT. Protein sequence: CATSDRGKQGSNQPQHF.

This sequence joins TRBV4-3 and TRBJ2-7, with 10 bases that match TRBD2. Germline V gene data show CDR1 as LGHNA and CDR2 as YSLEER. This CDR3 region has 16 residues. Trimming removed 4 bases from V and 2 bases from J; junction bases left unmatched: 8. CDR3: CASSPTYSGRPYEQYF. The CDR3 DNA follows: TGCGCCAGCAGCCCCACTTATAGCGGGAGGCCCTACGAGCAGTACTTC.

The rearrangement joins TRBV11-3 to TRBJ2-2; D may be TRBD2 (6 bases). The V end was cut by 1 base, the J end by 6 bases, with 6 bases between. This CDR3 is built from 13 residues. The germline V gene encodes CDR1 SGHNT and CDR2 YENEEA. CDR3 sequence reads: CASSLGGAGELFF. The CDR3 DNA reads as TGTGCCAGCAGCTTAGGGGGGGCCGGGGAGCTGTTTTTT.

The J gene is TRBJ1-1, the V gene TRBV20-1, with D perhaps TRBD1 (5 bases). The germline V gene has CDR1 DFQATT and CDR2 SNEGSKA (reference sequence). Trimming removed 3 bases at V and 10 bases at J, with 15 bases between. The CDR3 is 12 amino acids. For the CDR3, the DNA is TGCAGTGCTAGTGTGGCGACAGTTTCAGCTTTCTTT. It specifies CSASVATVSAFF.

The chain carries TRBV3-1 (or the pseudogene TRBV3-2) and TRBJ1-2; 10 bases fit TRBD1. This CDR3 contains 14 residues. Trimming at V came to 1 base and at J to 5 bases, leaving 1 base not matched to a gene. Germline V gives CDR1 LGHDT, CDR2 YNNKEL (reference sequence). The CDR3 DNA follows: TGTGCCAGCAGCCAAGGGGGACAGGGGTATGGCTACACCTTC. Its protein product is CASSQGGQGYGYTF.

The chain uses TRBV4-1 and TRBJ2-7, with TRBD2 matching 8 bases. With 0 bases clipped from V and 0 bases from J, the junction kept 7 bases outside the gene matches. This CDR3 has 17 residues. Germline-derived CDR1 and CDR2 are MGHRA and YSYEKL. The CDR3: CASSQDPSGSLSYEQYF. CDR3 in DNA: TGCGCCAGCAGCCAAGATCCCAGCGGGAGCCTCTCCTACGAGCAGTACTTC.

The chain joins TRBV27 to TRBJ1-2; D not resolved. Germline V lookup: CDR1 MNHEY, CDR2 SMNVEV (reference sequence). V lost 5 bases and J lost 0, with 13 bases in between. The CDR3 is 15 residues long. The CDR3 DNA follows: TGTGCCAGCAGTCCTCGCAGCGGCACTAACTATGGCTACACCTTC. Residues: CASSPRSGTNYGYTF.

The CDR3: CAWNAGSYEQYF. The CDR3 region has the DNA TGTGCCTGGAATGCAGGCTCCTACGAGCAGTACTTC. This chain connects TRBV30 to TRBJ2-7, with D uncertain. The CDR3 contains 12 residues. Germline CDR1 is GTSNPN and CDR2 is SVGIG (reference sequence). Trimming removed 4 bases from V and 0 bases from J, with 7 bases in between.